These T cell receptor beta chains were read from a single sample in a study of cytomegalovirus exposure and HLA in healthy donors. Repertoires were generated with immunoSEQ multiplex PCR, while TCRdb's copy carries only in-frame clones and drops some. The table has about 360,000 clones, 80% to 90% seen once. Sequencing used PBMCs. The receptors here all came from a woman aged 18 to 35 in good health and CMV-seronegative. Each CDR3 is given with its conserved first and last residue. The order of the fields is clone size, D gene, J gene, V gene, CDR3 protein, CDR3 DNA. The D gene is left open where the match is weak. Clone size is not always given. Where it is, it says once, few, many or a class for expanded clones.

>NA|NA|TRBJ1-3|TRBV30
CAWSAPYYRVDGNTIYF
TGTGCCTGGAGCGCACCTTATTACAGGGTTGATGGAAACACCATATATTTT
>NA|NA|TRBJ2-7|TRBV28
CASSSLGILYEQYF
TGTGCCAGCAGTTCGCTCGGGATCTTATACGAGCAGTACTTC
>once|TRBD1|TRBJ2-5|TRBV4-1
CASSQDRGTRETQYF
TGCGCCAGCAGCCAGGACAGGGGTACGAGAGAGACCCAGTACTTC
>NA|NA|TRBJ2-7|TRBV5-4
CASSLAPGDEQYF
TGTGCCAGCAGCTTGGCTCCGGGGGACGAGCAGTACTTC
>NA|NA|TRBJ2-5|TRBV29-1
CSVNGQEGETQYF
TGCAGCGTGAATGGACAGGAGGGGGAGACCCAGTACTTC
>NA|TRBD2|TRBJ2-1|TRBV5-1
CASSLARGGRIQGDEQFF
TGCGCCAGCAGCTTGGCTAGAGGCGGGAGAATTCAAGGGGATGAGCAGTTCTTC
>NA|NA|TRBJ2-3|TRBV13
CASSLRADTQYF
TGTGCCAGCAGCTTGCGTGCTGATACGCAGTATTTT
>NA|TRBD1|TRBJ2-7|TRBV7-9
CASSHDRGEQYF
TGTGCCAGCAGCCACGACAGGGGCGAGCAGTACTTC
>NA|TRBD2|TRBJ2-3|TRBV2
CASGTPSGPFTDTQYF
TGTGCCAGCGGTACTCCTAGCGGGCCTTTCACAGATACGCAGTATTTT
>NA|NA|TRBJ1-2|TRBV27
CASSPRGGGYTF
TGTGCCAGCAGTCCCAGGGGTGGAGGCTACACCTTC
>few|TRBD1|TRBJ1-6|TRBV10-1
CASSEHRGNSPLHF
TGCGCCAGCAGTGAGCACAGGGGAAATTCACCCCTCCACTTT
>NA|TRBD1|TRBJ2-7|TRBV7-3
CASSTGTGVYEQYF
TGTGCCAGCAGCACCGGGACAGGCGTTTACGAGCAGTACTTC
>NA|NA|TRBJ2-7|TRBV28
CASSRQWRAYEQYF
TGTGCCAGCAGTCGACAGTGGAGGGCCTACGAGCAGTACTTC
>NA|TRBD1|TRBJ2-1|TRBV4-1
CASSQAKALRDRGNEQFF
TGCGCCAGCAGCCAAGCGAAGGCCCTCCGGGACAGGGGAAATGAGCAGTTCTTC
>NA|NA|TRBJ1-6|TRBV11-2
CASSFRVFNSPLHF
TGTGCCAGCAGCTTTCGGGTTTTTAATTCACCCCTCCACTTT
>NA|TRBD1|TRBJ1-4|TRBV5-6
CASSLAGTGDEKLFF
TGTGCCAGCAGCTTGGCCGGGACAGGGGATGAAAAACTGTTTTTT
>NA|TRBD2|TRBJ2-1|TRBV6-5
CASSSQTSGGQGEQFF
TGTGCCAGCAGTTCCCAGACTAGCGGTGGGCAGGGTGAGCAGTTCTTC
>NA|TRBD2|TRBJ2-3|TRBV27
CASSLSTSGSADTQYF
TGTGCCAGCAGTTTATCGACTAGCGGGAGTGCAGATACGCAGTATTTT
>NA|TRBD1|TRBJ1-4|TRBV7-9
CASSPPGQGSEKLFF
TGTGCCAGCAGCCCCCCGGGACAGGGTAGCGAAAAACTGTTTTTT
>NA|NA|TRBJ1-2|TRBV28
CASSFGRGSYGYTF
TGTGCCAGCAGTTTCGGCAGGGGAAGCTATGGCTACACCTTC
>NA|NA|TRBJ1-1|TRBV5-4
CASSLGVGLTEAFF
TGTGCCAGCAGCTTGGGAGTTGGACTTACCGAAGCTTTCTTT
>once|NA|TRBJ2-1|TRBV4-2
CASSQELAVDREQFF
TGTGCCAGCAGCCAAGAATTAGCGGTGGACCGGGAGCAGTTCTTC
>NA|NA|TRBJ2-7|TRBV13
CASSFAGSAYEQYF
TGTGCCAGCAGCTTTGCGGGGAGCGCCTACGAGCAGTACTTC
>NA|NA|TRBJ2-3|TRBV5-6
CASSLGQSLGDTQYF
TGTGCCAGCAGCTTAGGACAGTCCTTAGGGGATACGCAGTATTTT
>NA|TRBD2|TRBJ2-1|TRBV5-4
CASSSEREEIYNEQFF
TGTGCCAGCAGCTCGGAGCGGGAGGAAATCTACAATGAGCAGTTCTTC